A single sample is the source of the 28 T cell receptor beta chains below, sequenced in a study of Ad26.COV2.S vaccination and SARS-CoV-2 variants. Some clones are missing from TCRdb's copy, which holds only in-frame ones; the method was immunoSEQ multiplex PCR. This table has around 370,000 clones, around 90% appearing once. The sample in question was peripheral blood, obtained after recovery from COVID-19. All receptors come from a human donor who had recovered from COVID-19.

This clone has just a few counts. The CDR3 loop is CASKGESNQPQHF. In nucleotides, the CDR3 is TGTGCCAGCAAGGGGGAGAGCAATCAGCCCCAGCATTTT. The chain couples TRBV5-5 to TRBJ1-5; D might be TRBD1 (6 bases). The CDR3 is made up of 13 amino acids. Trimming shortened V by 6 bases and J by 1 base, and 8 bases separated the two germline ends. Germline CDR1 and CDR2: SGHKS and YYEKEE (reference sequence).

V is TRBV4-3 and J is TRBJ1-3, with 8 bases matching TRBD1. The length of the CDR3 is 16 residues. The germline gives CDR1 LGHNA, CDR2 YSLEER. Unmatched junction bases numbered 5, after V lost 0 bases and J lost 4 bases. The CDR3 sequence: CASSQDWTGKGNTIYF. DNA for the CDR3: TGCGCCAGCAGCCAAGATTGGACAGGGAAGGGAAACACCATATATTTT.

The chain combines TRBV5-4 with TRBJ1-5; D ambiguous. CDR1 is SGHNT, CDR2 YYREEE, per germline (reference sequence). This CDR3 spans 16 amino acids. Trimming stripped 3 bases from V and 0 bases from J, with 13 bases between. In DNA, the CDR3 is TGTGCCAGCAGCTACGGAGGACTGCTTAGCAATCAGCCCCAGCATTTT. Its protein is CASSYGGLLSNQPQHF.

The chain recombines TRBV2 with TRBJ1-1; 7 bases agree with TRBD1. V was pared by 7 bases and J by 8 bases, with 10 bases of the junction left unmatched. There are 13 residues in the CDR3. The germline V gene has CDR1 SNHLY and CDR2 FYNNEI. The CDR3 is CASNWGQIIEAFF. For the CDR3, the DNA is TGTGCCAGCAACTGGGGACAGATAATCGAAGCTTTCTTT.

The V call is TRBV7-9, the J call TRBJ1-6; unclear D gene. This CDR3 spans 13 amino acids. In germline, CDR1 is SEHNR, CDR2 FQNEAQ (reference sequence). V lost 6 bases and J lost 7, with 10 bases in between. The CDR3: CASSTSTNSPLHF. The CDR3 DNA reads TGTGCCAGCAGTACCTCGACAAATTCACCCCTCCACTTT.

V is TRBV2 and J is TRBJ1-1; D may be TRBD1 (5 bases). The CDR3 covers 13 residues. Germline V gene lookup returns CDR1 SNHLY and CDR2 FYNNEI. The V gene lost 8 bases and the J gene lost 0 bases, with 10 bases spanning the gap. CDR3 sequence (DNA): TGTGCCAGCGGGTCAGGGATGAACACTGAAGCTTTCTTT. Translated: CASGSGMNTEAFF.

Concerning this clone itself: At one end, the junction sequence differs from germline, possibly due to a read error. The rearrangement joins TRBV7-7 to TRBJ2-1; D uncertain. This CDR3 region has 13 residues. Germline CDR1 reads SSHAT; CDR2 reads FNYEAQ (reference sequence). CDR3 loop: CASSLEESHEQFF. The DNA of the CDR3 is TGTGCTAGCAGCTTAGAAGAGAGCCATGAGCAGTTCTTC.

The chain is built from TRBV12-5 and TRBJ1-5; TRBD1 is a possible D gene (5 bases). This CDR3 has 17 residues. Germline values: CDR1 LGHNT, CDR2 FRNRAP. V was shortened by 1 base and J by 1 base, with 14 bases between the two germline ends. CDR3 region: CASGLAVLGGSNQPQHF. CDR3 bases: TGTGCTAGTGGTTTGGCCGTTCTCGGGGGGAGCAATCAGCCCCAGCATTTT. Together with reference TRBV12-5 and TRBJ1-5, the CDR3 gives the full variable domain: DARVTQTPRHKVTEMGQEVTMRCQPILGHNTVFWYRQTMMQGLELLAYFRNRAPLDDSGMPKDRFSAEMPDATLATLKIQPSEPRDSAVYFCASGLAVLGGSNQPQHFGDGTRLSIL.

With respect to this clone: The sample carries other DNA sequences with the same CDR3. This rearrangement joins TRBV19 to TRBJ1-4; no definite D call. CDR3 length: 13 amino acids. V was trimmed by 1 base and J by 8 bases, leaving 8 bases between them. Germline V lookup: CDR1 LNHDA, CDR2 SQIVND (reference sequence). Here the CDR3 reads CASSIAEGEKLFF. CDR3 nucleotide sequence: TGTGCCAGTAGTATAGCTGAGGGAGAAAAACTGTTTTTT.

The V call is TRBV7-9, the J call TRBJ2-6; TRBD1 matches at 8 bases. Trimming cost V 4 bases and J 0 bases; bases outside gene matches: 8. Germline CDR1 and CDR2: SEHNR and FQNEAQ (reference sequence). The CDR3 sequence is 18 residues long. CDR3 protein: CASSSTGTGVSGANVLTF. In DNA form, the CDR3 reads TGTGCCAGCAGCTCCACCGGGACAGGCGTCTCTGGGGCCAACGTCCTGACTTTC.

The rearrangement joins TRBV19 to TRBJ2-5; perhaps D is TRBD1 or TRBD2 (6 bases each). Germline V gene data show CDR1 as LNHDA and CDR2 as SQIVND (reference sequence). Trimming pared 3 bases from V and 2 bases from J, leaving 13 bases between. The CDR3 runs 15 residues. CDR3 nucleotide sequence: TGTGCCAGTAGTATTTGGGGGGCCGATCAAGAGACCCAGTACTTC. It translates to CASSIWGADQETQYF.

The CDR3 DNA follows: TGTGCCAGCAGTGAGGATGGCGGCAGGCGCCCCTATGGCTACACCTTC. Protein: CASSEDGGRRPYGYTF. The rearrangement links TRBV2 to TRBJ1-2, with no clear D. Germline CDR1 SNHLY, CDR2 FYNNEI. Trimming removed 3 bases at V and 4 bases at J, with 18 bases between. There are 16 residues in the CDR3.

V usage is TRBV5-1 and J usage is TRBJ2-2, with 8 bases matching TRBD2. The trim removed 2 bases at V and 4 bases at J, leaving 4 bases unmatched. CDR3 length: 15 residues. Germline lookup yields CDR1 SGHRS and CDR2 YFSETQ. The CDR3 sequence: CASSLAGVPTGELFF. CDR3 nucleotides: TGCGCCAGCAGCTTAGCGGGGGTTCCCACCGGGGAGCTGTTTTTT.

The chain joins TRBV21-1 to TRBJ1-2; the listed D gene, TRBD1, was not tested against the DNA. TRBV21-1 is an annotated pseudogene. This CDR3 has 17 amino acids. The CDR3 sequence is CASSRPPGQGTSYGYTF. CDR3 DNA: TGTGCCAGCAGCCGGCCCCCTGGACAGGGGACGAGCTATGGCTACACCTTC.

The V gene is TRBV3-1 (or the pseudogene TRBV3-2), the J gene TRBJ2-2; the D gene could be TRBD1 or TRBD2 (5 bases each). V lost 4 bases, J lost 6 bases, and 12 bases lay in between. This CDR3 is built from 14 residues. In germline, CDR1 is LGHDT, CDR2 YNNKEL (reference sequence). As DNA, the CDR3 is TGTGCCAGCAGCCCGGGACCCCATCCCGGGGAGCTGTTTTTT. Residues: CASSPGPHPGELFF.

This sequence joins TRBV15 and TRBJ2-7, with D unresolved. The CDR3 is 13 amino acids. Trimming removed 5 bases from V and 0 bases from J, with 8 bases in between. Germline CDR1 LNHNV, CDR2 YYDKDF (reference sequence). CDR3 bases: TGTGCCACCAGCGGCAGGAGCTCCTACGAGCAGTACTTC. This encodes CATSGRSSYEQYF.

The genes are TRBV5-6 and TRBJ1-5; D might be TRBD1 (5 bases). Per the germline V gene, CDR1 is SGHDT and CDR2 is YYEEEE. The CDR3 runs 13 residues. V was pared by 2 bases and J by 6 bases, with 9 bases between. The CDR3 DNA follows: TGTGCCAGCAGCTTAGGGGATGGTCAGCCCCAGCATTTT. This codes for CASSLGDGQPQHF.

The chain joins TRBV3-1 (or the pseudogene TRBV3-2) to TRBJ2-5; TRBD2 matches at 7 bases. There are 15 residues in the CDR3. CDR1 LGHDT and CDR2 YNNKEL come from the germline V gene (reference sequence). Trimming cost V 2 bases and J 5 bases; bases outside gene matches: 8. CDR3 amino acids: CASSQLAGGGETQYF. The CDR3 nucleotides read TGTGCCAGCAGCCAATTGGCCGGGGGAGGGGAGACCCAGTACTTC.

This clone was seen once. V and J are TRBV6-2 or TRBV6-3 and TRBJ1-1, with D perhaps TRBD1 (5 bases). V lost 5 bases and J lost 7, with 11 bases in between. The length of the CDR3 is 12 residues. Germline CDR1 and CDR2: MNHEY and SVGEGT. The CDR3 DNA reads TGTGCCAGCAGTCTCCGGGACTATGAAGCTTTCTTT. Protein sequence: CASSLRDYEAFF.

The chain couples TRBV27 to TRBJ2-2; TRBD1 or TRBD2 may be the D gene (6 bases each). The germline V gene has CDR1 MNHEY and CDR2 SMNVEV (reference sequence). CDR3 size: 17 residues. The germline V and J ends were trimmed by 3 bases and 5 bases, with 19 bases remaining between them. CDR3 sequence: CASSFGLGVGGTGELFF. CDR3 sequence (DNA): TGTGCCAGCAGTTTTGGATTAGGGGTAGGGGGGACCGGGGAGCTGTTTTTT.

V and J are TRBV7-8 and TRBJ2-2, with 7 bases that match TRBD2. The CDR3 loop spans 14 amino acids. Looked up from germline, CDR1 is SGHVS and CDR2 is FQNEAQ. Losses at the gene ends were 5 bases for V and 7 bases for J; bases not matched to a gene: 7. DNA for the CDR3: TGTGCCAGCAGCCCGGGACTAATCTTCGGGGAGCTGTTTTTT. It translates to CASSPGLIFGELFF.

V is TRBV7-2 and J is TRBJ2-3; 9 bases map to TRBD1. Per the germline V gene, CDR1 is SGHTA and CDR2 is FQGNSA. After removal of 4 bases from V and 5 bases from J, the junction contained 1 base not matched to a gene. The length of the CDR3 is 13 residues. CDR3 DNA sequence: TGTGCCAGCAGCTGGGGACAGGGAGATACGCAGTATTTT. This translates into CASSWGQGDTQYF.

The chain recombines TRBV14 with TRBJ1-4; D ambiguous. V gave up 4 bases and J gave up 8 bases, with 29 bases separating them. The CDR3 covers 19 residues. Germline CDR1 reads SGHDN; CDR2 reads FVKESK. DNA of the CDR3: TGTGCCAGCAGCCCCCCCCTTGGAAACTCCAACCTTTGGGGAGAAAAACTGTTTTTT. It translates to CASSPPLGNSNLWGEKLFF.

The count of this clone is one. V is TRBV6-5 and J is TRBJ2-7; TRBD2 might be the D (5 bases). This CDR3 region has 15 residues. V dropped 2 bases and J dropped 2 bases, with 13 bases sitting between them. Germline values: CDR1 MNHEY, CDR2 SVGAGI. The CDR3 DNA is TGTGCCAGCAGTTACACGACTAATGGCGCCTACGAGCAGTACTTC. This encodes CASSYTTNGAYEQYF.

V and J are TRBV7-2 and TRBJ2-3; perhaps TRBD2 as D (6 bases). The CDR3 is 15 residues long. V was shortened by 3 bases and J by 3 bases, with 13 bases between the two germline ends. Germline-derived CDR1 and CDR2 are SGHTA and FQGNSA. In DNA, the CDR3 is TGTGCCAGCAGCTTCGGGACTCCCGGTACAGATACGCAGTATTTT. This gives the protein CASSFGTPGTDTQYF.

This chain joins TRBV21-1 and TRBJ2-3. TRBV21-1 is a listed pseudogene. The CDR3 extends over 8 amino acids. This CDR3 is CAKDTQYF. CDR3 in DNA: TGTGCGAAAGATACGCAGTATTTT.

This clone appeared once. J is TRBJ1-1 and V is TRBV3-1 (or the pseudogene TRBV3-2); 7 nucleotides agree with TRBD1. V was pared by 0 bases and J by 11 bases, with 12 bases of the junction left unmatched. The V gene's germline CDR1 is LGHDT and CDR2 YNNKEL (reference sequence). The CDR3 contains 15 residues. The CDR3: CASSQDEIPGQLAFF. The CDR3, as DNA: TGTGCCAGCAGCCAAGATGAGATACCGGGACAGCTGGCTTTCTTT.

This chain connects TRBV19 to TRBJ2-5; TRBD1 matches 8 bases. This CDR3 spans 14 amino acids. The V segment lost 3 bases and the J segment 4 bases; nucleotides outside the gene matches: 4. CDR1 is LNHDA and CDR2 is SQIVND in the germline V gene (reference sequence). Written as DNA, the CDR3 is TGTGCCAGTAGTATTGGACAGGGCGGAGAGACCCAGTACTTC. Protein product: CASSIGQGGETQYF.